Below, 20 T cell receptor beta chains from the same sample are listed, as sequenced in a study of blood T cell repertoires in COVID-19. Clones were read by immunoSEQ multiplex PCR, and TCRdb kept only the in-frame ones, dropping some. The table includes 300,000 to 400,000 clones, approximately 83% detected once. The sample taken for sequencing was PBMCs or T cells enriched from blood (not recorded which). Receptor source: a middle-aged woman with acute COVID-19.

This chain connects TRBV9 to TRBJ1-4, with a tentative D call TRBD1 (5 bases). Trimming took 0 bases from V and 5 from J, leaving 20 bases between them. The CDR3 is made up of 18 amino acids. CDR1 is SGDLS and CDR2 is YYNGEE in the germline V gene. In DNA, the CDR3 is TGTGCCAGCAGCGTAGGGACCGGAGGCGGGACCAACAATGAAAAACTGTTTTTT. Translated, it gives CASSVGTGGGTNNEKLFF.

The rearrangement uses TRBV6-1 and TRBJ2-7; 9 bases agree with TRBD1. This CDR3 has 15 amino acids. In germline, CDR1 is MNHNS, CDR2 SASEGT. V dropped 1 base and J dropped 3; count of bases not matched to a gene: 4. DNA of the CDR3: TGTGCCAGCAGTGAAGGAGGACAGGGGCACTACGAGCAGTACTTC. This sequence encodes CASSEGGQGHYEQYF.

J is TRBJ2-3 and V is TRBV5-1; 9 nucleotides line up with TRBD2. The CDR3 has 16 residues. V was clipped by 3 bases and J by 0 bases; unmatched bases: 5. CDR1 is SGHRS, CDR2 YFSETQ, per germline. The CDR3 nucleotides are TGCGCCAGCAGCTCCCCTAGCGGGGCTAGCACAGATACGCAGTATTTT. It encodes CASSSPSGASTDTQYF.

The chain links TRBV7-2 to TRBJ1-4, with TRBD1 identical over 11 bases. The CDR3 loop spans 19 amino acids. Germline V gene lookup returns CDR1 SGHTA and CDR2 FQGNSA. Unmatched junction bases numbered 14, after V lost 5 bases and J lost 3 bases. The CDR3 sequence is CASSIRDRGMLAANEKLFF. CDR3 bases: TGTGCCAGCAGCATCAGGGACAGGGGGATGCTCGCAGCTAATGAAAAACTGTTTTTT.

The chain uses TRBV9 and TRBJ2-5; 9 bases align to TRBD2. V was clipped by 3 bases and J by 2 bases; unmatched bases: 8. Germline V gene lookup returns CDR1 SGDLS and CDR2 YYNGEE. The CDR3 has 16 residues. CDR3 bases: TGTGCCAGCAGCGCCCAGACTAGCGGACCTCAAGAGACCCAGTACTTC. It specifies CASSAQTSGPQETQYF. Using reference TRBV9 and TRBJ2-5 for the parts outside the CDR3, the full variable domain is DSGVTQTPKHLITATGQRVTLRCSPRSGDLSVYWYQQSLDQGLQFLIQYYNGEERAKGNILERFSAQQFPDLHSELNLSSLELGDSALYFCASSAQTSGPQETQYFGPGTRLLVL.

V is TRBV2 and J is TRBJ1-1; no clear D gene. Trimming shortened V by 5 bases and J by 7 bases, and 11 bases separated the two germline ends. The CDR3 is 12 amino acids. Germline CDR1 is SNHLY and CDR2 is FYNNEI. CDR3 nucleotide sequence: TGTGCCAGCAGTCTGGGCCGGGGTGAAGCTTTCTTT. This sequence encodes CASSLGRGEAFF.

The V gene is TRBV7-7, the J gene TRBJ2-1; maybe TRBD1 (5 bases). The germline CDR1 and CDR2 sequences are SSHAT and FNYEAQ (reference sequence). The CDR3 is made up of 14 amino acids. V lost 1 base to trimming and J lost 4 bases, with 8 bases between them. CDR3 nucleotides: TGTGCCAGCAGCTTAGGGACACTGTACAATGAGCAGTTCTTC. Translating it yields CASSLGTLYNEQFF. Combining the CDR3 with reference TRBV7-7 and TRBJ2-1 gives the whole variable domain GAGVSQSPRYKVTKRGQDVTLRCDPISSHATLYWYQQALGQGPEFLTYFNYEAQPDKSGLPSDRFSAERPEGSISTLTIQRTEQRDSAMYRCASSLGTLYNEQFFGPGTRLTVL.

The table lists this clone with a few counts. V and J are TRBV19 and TRBJ1-6; D ambiguous. CDR1 LNHDA and CDR2 SQIVND come from the germline V gene (reference sequence). The CDR3 loop spans 15 amino acids. Trimming shortened V by 7 bases and J by 0 bases, and 10 bases separated the two germline ends. The CDR3 loop is CASTVESSYNSPLHF. For the CDR3, the DNA is TGTGCCAGTACCGTAGAAAGCTCCTATAATTCACCCCTCCACTTT.

Of note for this clone: Other DNA sequences in this sample translate to the same CDR3. V is TRBV20-1 and J is TRBJ2-7, with a weak D call TRBD1 (6 bases). CDR3 size: 10 residues. Per germline, CDR1 DFQATT and CDR2 SNEGSKA (reference sequence). V was trimmed by 5 bases and J by 4 bases, leaving 6 bases between them. CDR3 in amino acids: CSAQGYEQYF. CDR3 nucleotide sequence: TGCAGTGCTCAGGGGTACGAGCAGTACTTC.

The rearrangement links TRBV7-6 to TRBJ2-7; perhaps TRBD1 as D (6 bases). Trimming took 0 bases from V and 2 from J, leaving 11 bases between them. The CDR3 is made up of 15 amino acids. Germline CDR1 SGHVS, CDR2 FNYEAQ. In DNA form, the CDR3 reads TGTGCCAGCAGCTTAGCGCAGGGGCTCGCCTACGAGCAGTACTTC. Translating gives CASSLAQGLAYEQYF.

On this clone: Other DNA sequences in the same sample also yield this CDR3. The chain joins TRBV10-3 to TRBJ1-2; TRBD1 is a possible D gene (6 bases). Germline lookup yields CDR1 ENHRY and CDR2 SYGVKD. V gave up 4 bases and J gave up 3 bases, with 6 bases separating them. This CDR3 has 12 residues. The CDR3 reads CAISGTDYGYTF. The CDR3 DNA sequence: TGTGCCATCAGTGGGACAGACTATGGCTACACCTTC.

The chain couples TRBV19 to TRBJ1-2; D not certain. V lost 3 bases and J lost 7, with 12 bases in between. The germline V gene encodes CDR1 LNHDA and CDR2 SQIVND (reference sequence). The CDR3 contains 13 residues. The CDR3 region is CASSIRGVGGYTF. CDR3 bases: TGTGCCAGTAGTATCCGCGGGGTGGGTGGCTACACCTTC.

The chain couples TRBV25-1 to TRBJ2-5; perhaps TRBD1 as D (6 bases). Germline CDR1 and CDR2: MGHDK and SYGVNS. The CDR3 sequence is 13 residues long. Trimming took 6 bases from V and 7 from J, leaving 15 bases between them. CDR3 bases: TGTGCCAGCAGAGACACAGGGTATGGGACCCAGTACTTC. Its protein product is CASRDTGYGTQYF.

This chain uses TRBV6-2 or TRBV6-3 with TRBJ2-1; TRBD2 aligns across 10 bases. V lost 0 bases to trimming and J lost 1 base; unmatched junction nucleotides: 6. The CDR3 is 18 residues long. Germline V gives CDR1 MNHEY, CDR2 SVGEGT. CDR3 residues: CASSYSLAGVLSYNEQFF. The CDR3 coding sequence is TGTGCCAGCAGTTACTCTCTAGCGGGGGTGCTATCCTACAATGAGCAGTTCTTC.

The sample holds a few counts of this clone. This rearrangement joins TRBV28 to TRBJ1-3, with 11 nucleotides matching TRBD1. This CDR3 comprises 18 residues. The germline CDR1 and CDR2 sequences are MDHEN and SYDVKM. Germline trimming cut 5 bases from V and 4 bases from J; bases unmatched to any gene: 13. DNA for the CDR3: TGTGCCAGCAGTCAAACGATCCGGGACAGGGGGTCGGGAAACACCATATATTTT. Protein: CASSQTIRDRGSGNTIYF.

This chain uses TRBV13 with TRBJ2-1; 9 nucleotides agree with TRBD2. Trimming took 3 bases from V and 0 from J; bases not matched to a gene: 3. The V gene's germline CDR1 is PRHDT and CDR2 FYEKMQ (reference sequence). The CDR3 runs 16 residues. This CDR3 is CASSFLSGSSYNEQFF. The CDR3 DNA reads as TGTGCCAGCAGCTTCCTTAGCGGGAGCTCCTACAATGAGCAGTTCTTC. Full variable domain (missing parts from reference TRBV13 and TRBJ2-1): AAGVIQSPRHLIKEKRETATLKCYPIPRHDTVYWYQQGPGQDPQFLISFYEKMQSDKGSIPDRFSAQQFSDYHSELNMSSLELGDSALYFCASSFLSGSSYNEQFFGPGTRLTVL.

This sequence joins TRBV28 and TRBJ1-1; 12 nucleotides agree with TRBD1. The trim removed 6 bases at V and 6 bases at J, leaving 11 bases unmatched. Germline V gene sequence: CDR1 MDHEN, CDR2 SYDVKM. This CDR3 region has 16 residues. The CDR3 DNA follows: TGTGCCAGCAGAACCGGGACAGGGGGCCTTCATCCTGAAGCTTTCTTT. Translated: CASRTGTGGLHPEAFF.

The chain combines TRBV16 with TRBJ2-2, with D possibly being TRBD2 (5 bases). The CDR3 spans 17 residues. The V end lost 2 bases, the J end lost 2 bases, and 15 bases lay between the germline ends. Germline V gives CDR1 KGHSY, CDR2 FQNENV. As DNA, the CDR3 is TGTGCCAGCAGCCAACGGTTTTGGTCTAGCAACACCGGGGAGCTGTTTTTT. It yields the protein CASSQRFWSSNTGELFF.

The chain employs TRBV7-2 and TRBJ2-6; 11 bases align to TRBD1. Germline V lookup: CDR1 SGHTA, CDR2 FQGNSA. Losses at the gene ends were 3 bases for V and 0 bases for J; bases not matched to a gene: 7. CDR3 length equals 19 residues. The CDR3: CASSFLPGQGDSGANVLTF. The CDR3 DNA is TGTGCCAGCAGCTTTCTTCCGGGACAGGGGGACTCTGGGGCCAACGTCCTGACTTTC.

J is TRBJ2-1 and V is TRBV2, with 11 bases identical to TRBD2. With V trimmed by 6 bases and J by 1 base, 5 bases remained unmatched. Germline lookup yields CDR1 SNHLY and CDR2 FYNNEI. This CDR3 is built from 16 residues. Here the CDR3 reads CASRFASGRSYNEQFF. In DNA form, the CDR3 reads TGTGCCAGCAGATTTGCTAGCGGGAGGTCCTACAATGAGCAGTTCTTC.